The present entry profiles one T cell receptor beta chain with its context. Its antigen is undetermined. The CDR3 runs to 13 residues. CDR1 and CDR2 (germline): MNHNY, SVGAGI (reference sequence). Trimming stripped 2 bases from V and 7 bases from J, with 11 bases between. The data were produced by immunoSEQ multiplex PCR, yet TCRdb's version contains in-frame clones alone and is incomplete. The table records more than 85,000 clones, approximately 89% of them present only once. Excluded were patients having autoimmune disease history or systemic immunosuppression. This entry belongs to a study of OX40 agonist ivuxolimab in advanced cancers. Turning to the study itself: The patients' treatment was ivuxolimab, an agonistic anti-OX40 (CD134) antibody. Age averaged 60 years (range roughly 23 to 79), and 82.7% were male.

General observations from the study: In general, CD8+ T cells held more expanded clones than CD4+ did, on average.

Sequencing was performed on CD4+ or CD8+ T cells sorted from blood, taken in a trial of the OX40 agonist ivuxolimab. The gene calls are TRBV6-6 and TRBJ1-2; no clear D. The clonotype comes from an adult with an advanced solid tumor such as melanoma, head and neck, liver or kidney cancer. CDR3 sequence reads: CASSYISGPGYTF. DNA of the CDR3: TGTGCCAGCAGTTACATTTCTGGGCCTGGCTACACCTTC.